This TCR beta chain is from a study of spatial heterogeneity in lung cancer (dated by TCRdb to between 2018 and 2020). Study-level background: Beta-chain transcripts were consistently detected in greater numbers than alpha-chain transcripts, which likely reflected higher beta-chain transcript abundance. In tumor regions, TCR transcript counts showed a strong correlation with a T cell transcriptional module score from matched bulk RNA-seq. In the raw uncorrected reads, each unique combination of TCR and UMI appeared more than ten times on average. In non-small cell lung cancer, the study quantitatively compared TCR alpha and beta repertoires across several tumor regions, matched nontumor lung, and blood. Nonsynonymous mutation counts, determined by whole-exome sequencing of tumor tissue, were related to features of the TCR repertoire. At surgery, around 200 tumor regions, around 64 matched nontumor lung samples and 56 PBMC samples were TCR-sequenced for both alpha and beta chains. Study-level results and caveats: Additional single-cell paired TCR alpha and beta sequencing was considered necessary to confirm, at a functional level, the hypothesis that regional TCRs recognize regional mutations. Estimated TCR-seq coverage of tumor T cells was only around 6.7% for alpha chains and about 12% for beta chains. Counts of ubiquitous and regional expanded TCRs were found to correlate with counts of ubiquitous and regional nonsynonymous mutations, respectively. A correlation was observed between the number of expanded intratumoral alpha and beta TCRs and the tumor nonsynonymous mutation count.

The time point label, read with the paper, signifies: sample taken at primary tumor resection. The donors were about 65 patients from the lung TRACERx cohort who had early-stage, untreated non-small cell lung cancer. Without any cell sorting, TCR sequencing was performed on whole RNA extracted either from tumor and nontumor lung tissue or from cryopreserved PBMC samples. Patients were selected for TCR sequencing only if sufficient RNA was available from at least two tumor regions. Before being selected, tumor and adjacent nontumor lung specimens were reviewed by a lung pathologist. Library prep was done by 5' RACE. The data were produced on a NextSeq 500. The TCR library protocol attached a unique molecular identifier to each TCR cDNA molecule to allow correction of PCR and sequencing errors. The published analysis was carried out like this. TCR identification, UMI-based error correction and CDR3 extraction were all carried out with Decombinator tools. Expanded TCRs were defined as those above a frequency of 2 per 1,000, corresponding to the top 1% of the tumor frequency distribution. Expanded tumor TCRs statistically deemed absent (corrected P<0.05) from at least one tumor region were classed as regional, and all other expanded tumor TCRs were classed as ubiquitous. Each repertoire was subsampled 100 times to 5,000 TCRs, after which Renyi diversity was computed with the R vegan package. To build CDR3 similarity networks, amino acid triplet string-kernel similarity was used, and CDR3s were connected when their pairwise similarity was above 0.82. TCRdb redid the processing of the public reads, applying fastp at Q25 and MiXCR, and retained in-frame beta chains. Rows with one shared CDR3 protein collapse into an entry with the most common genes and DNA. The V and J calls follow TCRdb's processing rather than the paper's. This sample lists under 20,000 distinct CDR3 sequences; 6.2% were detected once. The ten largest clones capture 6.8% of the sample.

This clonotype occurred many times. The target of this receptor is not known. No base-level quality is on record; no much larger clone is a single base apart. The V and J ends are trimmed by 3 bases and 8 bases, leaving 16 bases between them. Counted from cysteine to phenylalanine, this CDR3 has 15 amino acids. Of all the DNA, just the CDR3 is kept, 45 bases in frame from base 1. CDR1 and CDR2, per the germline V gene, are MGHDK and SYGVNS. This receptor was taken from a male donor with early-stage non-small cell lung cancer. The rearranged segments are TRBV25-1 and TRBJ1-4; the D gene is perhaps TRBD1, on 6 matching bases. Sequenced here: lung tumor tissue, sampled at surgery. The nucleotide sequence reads TGTGCCAGCAGTGATTTCGTACAGGGCCTAGAAAAACTGTTTTTT. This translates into CASSDFVQGLEKLFF.